Sequencing of this T cell receptor (beta chain) was carried out in a study of T cell responses to AZD1222 COVID-19 vaccine. Study-wide results and limits: Unmutated variant regions are reportedly the target of nearly half of TCRs that are spike-specific. No repertoire was sampled before or during the peak T cell response, only after it.

Germline CDR1 MNHEY, CDR2 SVGAGI. The CDR3 runs to 15 residues. The trim removed 8 bases at V and 0 bases at J, leaving 10 bases unmatched. The table came from immunoSEQ multiplex PCR; TCRdb's copy has only in-frame clones and leaves some out. Altogether more than 150,000 clones are present, almost 95% being singletons, with the ten largest covering 7.5% to 9.5%. In regard to this clone: Its cognate antigen is unknown.

Sequencing was performed on peripheral blood, taken on day 0 of AZD1222 vaccination. The genes are TRBV6-5 and TRBJ2-7; 7 bases fit TRBD1. This sequence was found in an adult in good health. CDR3 nucleotides: TGTGCCAGCGGGAGTGGGACAGTGAGCTCCTACGAGCAGTACTTC. Its translation is CASGSGTVSSYEQYF.